This entry lists 4 T cell receptor beta chains sequenced from one sample in a study of T cell responses to AZD1222 COVID-19 vaccine. Produced via immunoSEQ multiplex PCR; TCRdb's table is partial and in-frame only. Here the sample spans approximately 180,000 clones, roughly 92% being singletons. The sample here was peripheral blood, taken on day 0 of AZD1222 vaccination. The receptors originated from an adult in good health.

This chain uses TRBV5-4 with TRBJ1-1; 7 bases fit TRBD1. The CDR3 is made up of 16 amino acids. J lost 4 bases, V lost 4 bases, and 13 bases had no gene match. CDR1 and CDR2 (germline): SGHNT, YYREEE (reference sequence). Here the CDR3 reads CASSSRQQGPGTEAFF. In DNA form, the CDR3 reads TGTGCCAGCAGCAGCCGCCAACAGGGGCCGGGCACTGAAGCTTTCTTT.

The V gene is TRBV7-2, the J gene TRBJ1-2; D is unresolved. This CDR3 spans 13 amino acids. Germline-derived CDR1 and CDR2 are SGHTA and FQGNSA. V lost 2 bases and J lost 10, with 14 bases in between. DNA for the CDR3: TGTGCCAGCAGCTTAAAAGGGCCCCGGGACTACACCTTC. Translation gives CASSLKGPRDYTF.

The gene calls are TRBV3-1 (or the pseudogene TRBV3-2) and TRBJ2-5; TRBD2 matches at 9 bases. The CDR3 contains 18 residues. Germline lookup yields CDR1 LGHDT and CDR2 YNNKEL (reference sequence). J lost 1 base, V lost 4 bases, and 13 bases had no gene match. The CDR3 bases are TGTGCCAGCAGCCCCGGCGCGGGAGCGGGGGGTGTCCAAGAGACCCAGTACTTC. Translation: CASSPGAGAGGVQETQYF.

This clone has just one count. The chain links TRBV28 to TRBJ2-7, with 11 bases lining up with TRBD2. J lost 2 bases, V lost 3 bases, and 6 bases had no gene match. CDR1 MDHEN and CDR2 SYDVKM come from the germline V gene. The CDR3 contains 16 residues. CDR3 in DNA: TGTGCCAGCAGTTTCCGTCTAGCGGGAGGCCCCTACGAGCAGTACTTC. As protein: CASSFRLAGGPYEQYF.